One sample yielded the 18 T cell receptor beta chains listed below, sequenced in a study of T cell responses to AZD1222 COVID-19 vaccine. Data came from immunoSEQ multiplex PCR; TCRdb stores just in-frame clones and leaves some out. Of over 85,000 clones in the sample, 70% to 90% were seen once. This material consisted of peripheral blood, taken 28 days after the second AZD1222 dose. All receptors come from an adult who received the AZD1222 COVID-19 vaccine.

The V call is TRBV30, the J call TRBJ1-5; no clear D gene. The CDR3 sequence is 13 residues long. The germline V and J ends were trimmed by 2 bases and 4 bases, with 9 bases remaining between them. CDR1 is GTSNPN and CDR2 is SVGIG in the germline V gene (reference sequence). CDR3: CAWSTRGNQPQHF. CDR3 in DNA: TGTGCCTGGAGTACTCGTGGTAATCAGCCCCAGCATTTT.

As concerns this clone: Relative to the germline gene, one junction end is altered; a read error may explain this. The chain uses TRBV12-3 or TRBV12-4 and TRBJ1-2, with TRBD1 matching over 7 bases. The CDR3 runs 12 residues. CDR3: CASSPGGVGYAF. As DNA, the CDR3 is TGTGCCAGCAGCCCAGGGGGGGTGGGCTACGCCTTC.

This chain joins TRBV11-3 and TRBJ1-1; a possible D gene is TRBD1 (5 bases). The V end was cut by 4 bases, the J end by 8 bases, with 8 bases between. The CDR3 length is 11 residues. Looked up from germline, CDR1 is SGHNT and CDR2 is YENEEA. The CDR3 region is CASSSGTEAFF. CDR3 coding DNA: TGTGCCAGCAGCTCTGGGACGGAAGCTTTCTTT.

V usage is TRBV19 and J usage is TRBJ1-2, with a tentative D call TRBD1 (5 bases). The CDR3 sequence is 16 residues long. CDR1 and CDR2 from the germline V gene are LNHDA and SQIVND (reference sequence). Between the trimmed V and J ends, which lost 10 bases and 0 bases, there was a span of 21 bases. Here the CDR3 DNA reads TGTGCCACCCAAGGAGGGAGGGGAGAATCTAACTATGGCTACACCTTC. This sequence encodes CATQGGRGESNYGYTF.

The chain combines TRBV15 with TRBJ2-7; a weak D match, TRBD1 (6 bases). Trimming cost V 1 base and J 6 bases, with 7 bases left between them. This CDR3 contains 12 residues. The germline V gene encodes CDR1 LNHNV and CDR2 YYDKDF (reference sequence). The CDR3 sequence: CATSRAGVEQYF. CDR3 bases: TGTGCCACCAGCAGAGCAGGGGTCGAGCAGTACTTC.

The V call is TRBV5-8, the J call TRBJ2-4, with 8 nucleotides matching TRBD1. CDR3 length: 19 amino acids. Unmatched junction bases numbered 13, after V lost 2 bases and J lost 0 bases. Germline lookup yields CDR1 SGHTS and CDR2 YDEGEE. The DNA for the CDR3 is TGTGCCAGCAGCTTCCAAACTATGACAGGGGCCTTAGCCAAAAACATTCAGTACTTC. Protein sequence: CASSFQTMTGALAKNIQYF.

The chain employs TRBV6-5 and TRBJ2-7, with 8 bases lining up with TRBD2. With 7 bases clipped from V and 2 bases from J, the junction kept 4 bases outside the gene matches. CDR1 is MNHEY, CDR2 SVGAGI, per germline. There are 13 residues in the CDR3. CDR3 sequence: CASTGLVPYEQYF. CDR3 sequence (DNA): TGTGCCAGCACGGGACTAGTGCCCTACGAGCAGTACTTC.

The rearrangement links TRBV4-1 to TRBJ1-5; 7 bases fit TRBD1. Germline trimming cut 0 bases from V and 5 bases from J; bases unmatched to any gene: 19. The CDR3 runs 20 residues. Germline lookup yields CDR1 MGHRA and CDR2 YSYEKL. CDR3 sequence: CASSQDFAAGGRSVHQPQHF. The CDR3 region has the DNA TGCGCCAGCAGCCAAGATTTCGCGGCAGGGGGGAGGTCCGTCCATCAGCCCCAGCATTTT.

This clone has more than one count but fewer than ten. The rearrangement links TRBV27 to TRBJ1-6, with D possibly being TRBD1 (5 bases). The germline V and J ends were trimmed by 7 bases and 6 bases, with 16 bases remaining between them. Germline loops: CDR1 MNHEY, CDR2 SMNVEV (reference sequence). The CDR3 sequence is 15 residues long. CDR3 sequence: CASKQQGLINSPLHF. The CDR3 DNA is TGTGCCAGCAAACAGCAGGGTCTAATTAATTCACCCCTCCACTTT.

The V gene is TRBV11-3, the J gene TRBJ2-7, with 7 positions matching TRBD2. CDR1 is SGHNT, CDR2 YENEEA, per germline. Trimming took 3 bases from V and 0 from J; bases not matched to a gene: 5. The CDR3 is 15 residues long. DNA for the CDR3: TGTGCCAGCAGCTTCGTGGGGGGGTCCTCCTACGAGCAGTACTTC. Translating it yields CASSFVGGSSYEQYF.

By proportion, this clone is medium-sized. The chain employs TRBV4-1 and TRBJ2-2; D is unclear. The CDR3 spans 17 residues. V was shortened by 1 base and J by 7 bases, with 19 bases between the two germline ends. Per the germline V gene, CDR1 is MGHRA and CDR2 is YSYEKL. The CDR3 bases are TGCGCCAGCAGCCAAGGGTTAGGTAGAACCACCTTCGGGGAGCTGTTTTTT. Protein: CASSQGLGRTTFGELFF.

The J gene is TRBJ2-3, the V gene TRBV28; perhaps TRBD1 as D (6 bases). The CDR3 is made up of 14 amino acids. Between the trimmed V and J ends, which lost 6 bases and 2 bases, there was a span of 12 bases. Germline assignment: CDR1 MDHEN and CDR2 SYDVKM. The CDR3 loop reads CASSSDRNTDTQYF. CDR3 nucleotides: TGTGCCAGCAGCTCCGACAGGAACACAGATACGCAGTATTTT. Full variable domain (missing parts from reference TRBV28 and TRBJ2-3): DVKVTQSSRYLVKRTGEKVFLECVQDMDHENMFWYRQDPGLGLRLIYFSYDVKMKEKGDIPEGYSVSREKKERFSLILESASTNQTSMYLCASSSDRNTDTQYFGPGTRLTVL.

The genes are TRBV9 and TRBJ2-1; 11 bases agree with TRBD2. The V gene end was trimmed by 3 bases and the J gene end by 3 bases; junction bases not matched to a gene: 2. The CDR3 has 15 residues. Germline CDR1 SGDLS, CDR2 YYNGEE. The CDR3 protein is CASSGGLAVYNEQFF. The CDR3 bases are TGTGCCAGCAGCGGGGGACTAGCGGTCTACAATGAGCAGTTCTTC.

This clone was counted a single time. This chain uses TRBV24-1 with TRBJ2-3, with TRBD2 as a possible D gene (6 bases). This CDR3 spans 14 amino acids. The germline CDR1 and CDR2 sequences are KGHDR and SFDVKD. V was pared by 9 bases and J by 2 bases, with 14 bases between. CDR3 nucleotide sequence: TGTGCCACCTCCCTCGGACTATTCACAGATACGCAGTATTTT. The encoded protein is CATSLGLFTDTQYF.

The CDR3 DNA follows: TGTGCCAGCAGTTTCATTTCGGGTCAGCCCCAGCATTTT. Its translation is CASSFISGQPQHF. The genes are TRBV27 and TRBJ1-5; D call uncertain. The CDR3 is 13 residues long. V was cut by 3 bases and J by 6 bases, with 9 bases left in between. CDR1 and CDR2 from the germline V gene are MNHEY and SMNVEV (reference sequence).

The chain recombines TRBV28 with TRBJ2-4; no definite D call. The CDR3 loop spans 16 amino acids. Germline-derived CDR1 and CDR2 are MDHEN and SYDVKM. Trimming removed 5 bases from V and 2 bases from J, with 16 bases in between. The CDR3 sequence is CASSQASVRTKNIQYF. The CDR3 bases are TGTGCCAGCAGTCAAGCGAGCGTCAGAACCAAAAACATTCAGTACTTC.

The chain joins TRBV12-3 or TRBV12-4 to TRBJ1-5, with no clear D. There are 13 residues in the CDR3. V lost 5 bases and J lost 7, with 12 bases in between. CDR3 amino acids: CASSPKGDQPQHF. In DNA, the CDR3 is TGTGCCAGCAGTCCGAAGGGCGACCAGCCCCAGCATTTT.

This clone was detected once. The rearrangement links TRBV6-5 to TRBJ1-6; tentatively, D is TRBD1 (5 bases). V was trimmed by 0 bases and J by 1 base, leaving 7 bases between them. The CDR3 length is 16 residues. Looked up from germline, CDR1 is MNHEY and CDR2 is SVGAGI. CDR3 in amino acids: CASSYSGGSYNSPLHF. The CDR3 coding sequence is TGTGCCAGCAGTTACTCGGGGGGATCCTATAATTCACCCCTCCACTTT.